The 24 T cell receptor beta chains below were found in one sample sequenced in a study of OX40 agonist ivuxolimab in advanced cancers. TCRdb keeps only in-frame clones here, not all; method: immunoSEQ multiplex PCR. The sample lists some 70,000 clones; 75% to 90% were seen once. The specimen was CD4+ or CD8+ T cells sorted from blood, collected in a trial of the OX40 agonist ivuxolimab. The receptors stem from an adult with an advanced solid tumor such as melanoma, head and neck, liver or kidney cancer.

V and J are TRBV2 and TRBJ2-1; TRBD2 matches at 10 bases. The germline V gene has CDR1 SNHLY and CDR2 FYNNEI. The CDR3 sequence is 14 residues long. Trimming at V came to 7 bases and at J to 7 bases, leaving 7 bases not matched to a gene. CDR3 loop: CASTLAGVRNEQFF. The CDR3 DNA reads TGTGCCAGCACCCTAGCGGGAGTACGAAATGAGCAGTTCTTC.

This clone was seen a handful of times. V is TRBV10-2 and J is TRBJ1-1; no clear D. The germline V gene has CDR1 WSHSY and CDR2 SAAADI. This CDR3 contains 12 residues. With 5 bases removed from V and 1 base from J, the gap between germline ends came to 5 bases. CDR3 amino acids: CASSSRNTEAFF. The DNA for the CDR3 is TGCGCCAGCAGTTCCAGGAACACTGAAGCTTTCTTT.

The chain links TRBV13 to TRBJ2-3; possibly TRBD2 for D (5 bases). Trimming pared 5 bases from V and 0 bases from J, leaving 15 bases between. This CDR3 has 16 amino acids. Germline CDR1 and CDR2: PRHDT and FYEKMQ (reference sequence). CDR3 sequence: CASSGAAGASTDTQYF. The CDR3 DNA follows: TGTGCCAGCAGCGGTGCTGCGGGCGCTAGCACAGATACGCAGTATTTT. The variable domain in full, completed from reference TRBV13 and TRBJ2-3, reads AAGVIQSPRHLIKEKRETATLKCYPIPRHDTVYWYQQGPGQDPQFLISFYEKMQSDKGSIPDRFSAQQFSDYHSELNMSSLELGDSALYFCASSGAAGASTDTQYFGPGTRLTVL.

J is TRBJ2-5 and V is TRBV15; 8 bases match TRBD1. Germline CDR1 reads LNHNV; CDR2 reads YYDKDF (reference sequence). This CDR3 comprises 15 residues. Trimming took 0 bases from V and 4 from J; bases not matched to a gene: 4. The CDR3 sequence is CATSRDRTGGETQYF. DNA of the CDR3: TGTGCCACCAGCAGAGACAGAACAGGGGGAGAGACCCAGTACTTC.

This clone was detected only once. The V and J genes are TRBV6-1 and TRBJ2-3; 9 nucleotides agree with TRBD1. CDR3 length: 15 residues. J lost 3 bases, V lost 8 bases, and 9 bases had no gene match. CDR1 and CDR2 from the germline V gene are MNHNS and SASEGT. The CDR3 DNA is TGTGCCAGCCTACAGGGGGCTTTGGTTACAGATACGCAGTATTTT. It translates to CASLQGALVTDTQYF.

This CDR3 reads CASSAPGDVAYEQYF. The CDR3, as DNA: TGTGCCAGCTCCGCACCGGGAGACGTGGCCTACGAGCAGTACTTC. This sequence joins TRBV6-6 and TRBJ2-7; the D gene is possibly TRBD2 (6 bases). The germline gives CDR1 MNHNY, CDR2 SVGAGI (reference sequence). There are 15 residues in the CDR3. With 8 bases removed from V and 2 bases from J, the gap between germline ends came to 19 bases.

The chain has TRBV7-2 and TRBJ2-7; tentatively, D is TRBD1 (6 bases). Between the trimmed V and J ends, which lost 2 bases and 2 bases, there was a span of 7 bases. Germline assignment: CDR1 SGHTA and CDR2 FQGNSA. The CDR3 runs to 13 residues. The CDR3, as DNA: TGTGCCAGCAGCTTAACAGGGACCTACGAGCAGTACTTC. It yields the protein CASSLTGTYEQYF.

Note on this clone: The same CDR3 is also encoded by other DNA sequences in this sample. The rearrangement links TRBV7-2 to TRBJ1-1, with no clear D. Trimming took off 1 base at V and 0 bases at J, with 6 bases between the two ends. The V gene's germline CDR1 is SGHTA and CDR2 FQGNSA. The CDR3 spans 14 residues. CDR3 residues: CASSLGGVNTEAFF. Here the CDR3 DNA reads TGTGCCAGCAGCTTAGGAGGAGTGAACACTGAAGCTTTCTTT. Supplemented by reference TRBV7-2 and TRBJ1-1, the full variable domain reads GAGVSQSPSNKVTEKGKDVELRCDPISGHTALYWYRQSLGQGLEFLIYFQGNSAPDKSGLPSDRFSAERTGGSVSTLTIQRTQQEDSAVYLCASSLGGVNTEAFFGQGTRLTVV.

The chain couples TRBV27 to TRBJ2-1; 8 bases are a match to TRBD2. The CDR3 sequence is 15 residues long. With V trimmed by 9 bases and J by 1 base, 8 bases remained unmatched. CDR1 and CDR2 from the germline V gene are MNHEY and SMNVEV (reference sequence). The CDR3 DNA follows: TGTGCCAGTGGGGCGGGAGGCTCTTCCTACAATGAGCAGTTCTTC. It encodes CASGAGGSSYNEQFF.

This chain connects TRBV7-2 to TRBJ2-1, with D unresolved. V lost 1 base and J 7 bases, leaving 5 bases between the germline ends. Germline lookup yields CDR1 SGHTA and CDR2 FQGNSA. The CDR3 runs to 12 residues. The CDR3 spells CASSLGVNEQFF. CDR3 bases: TGTGCCAGCAGCTTAGGCGTTAATGAGCAGTTCTTC. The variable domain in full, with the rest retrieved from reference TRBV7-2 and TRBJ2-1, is GAGVSQSPSNKVTEKGKDVELRCDPISGHTALYWYRQSLGQGLEFLIYFQGNSAPDKSGLPSDRFSAERTGGSVSTLTIQRTQQEDSAVYLCASSLGVNEQFFGPGTRLTVL.

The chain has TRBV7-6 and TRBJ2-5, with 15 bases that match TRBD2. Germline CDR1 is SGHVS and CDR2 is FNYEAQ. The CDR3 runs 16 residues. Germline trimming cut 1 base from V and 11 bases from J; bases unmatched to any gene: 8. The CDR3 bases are TGTGCCAGCAGCTTAGGTGGACTAGCGGGAGGGAGTGAGCAGTACTTC. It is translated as CASSLGGLAGGSEQYF.

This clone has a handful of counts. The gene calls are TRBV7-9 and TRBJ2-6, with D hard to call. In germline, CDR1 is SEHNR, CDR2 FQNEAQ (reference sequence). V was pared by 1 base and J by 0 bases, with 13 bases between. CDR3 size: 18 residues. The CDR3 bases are TGTGCCAGCAGCTTAGGGCTAACACCCTACTCTGGGGCCAACGTCCTGACTTTC. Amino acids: CASSLGLTPYSGANVLTF.

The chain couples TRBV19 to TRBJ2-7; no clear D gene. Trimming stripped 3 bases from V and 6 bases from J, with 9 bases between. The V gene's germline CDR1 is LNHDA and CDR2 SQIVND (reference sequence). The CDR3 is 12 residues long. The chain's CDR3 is CASSISRGEQYF. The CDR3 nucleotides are TGTGCCAGTAGTATCTCTAGAGGCGAGCAGTACTTC.

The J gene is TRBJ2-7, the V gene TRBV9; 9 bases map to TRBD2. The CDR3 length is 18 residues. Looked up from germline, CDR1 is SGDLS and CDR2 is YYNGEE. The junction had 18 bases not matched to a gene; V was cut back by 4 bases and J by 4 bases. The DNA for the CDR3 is TGTGCCAGCAGCCAGACAGCCGGCGGGGCTAGCGGGATTTACGAGCAGTACTTC. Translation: CASSQTAGGASGIYEQYF. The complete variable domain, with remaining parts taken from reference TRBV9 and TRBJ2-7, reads DSGVTQTPKHLITATGQRVTLRCSPRSGDLSVYWYQQSLDQGLQFLIQYYNGEERAKGNILERFSAQQFPDLHSELNLSSLELGDSALYFCASSQTAGGASGIYEQYFGPGTRLTVT.

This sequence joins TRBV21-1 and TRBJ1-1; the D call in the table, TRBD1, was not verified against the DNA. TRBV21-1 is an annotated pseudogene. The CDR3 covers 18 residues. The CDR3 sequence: CASSPPLDRGRKRTEAFF. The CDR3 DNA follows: TGTGCCAGCAGCCCACCTTTGGACAGGGGGAGGAAGAGGACTGAAGCTTTCTTT.

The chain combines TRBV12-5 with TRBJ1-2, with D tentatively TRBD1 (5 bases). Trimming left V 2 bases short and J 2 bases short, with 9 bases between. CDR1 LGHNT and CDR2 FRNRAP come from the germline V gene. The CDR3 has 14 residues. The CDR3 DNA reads TGTGCTAGTGGTTTGCTAGCAGGGAACTATGGCTACACCTTC. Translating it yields CASGLLAGNYGYTF. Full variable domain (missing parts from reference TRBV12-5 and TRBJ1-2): DARVTQTPRHKVTEMGQEVTMRCQPILGHNTVFWYRQTMMQGLELLAYFRNRAPLDDSGMPKDRFSAEMPDATLATLKIQPSEPRDSAVYFCASGLLAGNYGYTFGSGTRLTVV.

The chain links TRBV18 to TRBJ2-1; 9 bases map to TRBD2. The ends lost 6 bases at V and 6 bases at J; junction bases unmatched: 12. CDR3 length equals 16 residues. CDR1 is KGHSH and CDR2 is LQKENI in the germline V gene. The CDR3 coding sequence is TGTGCCAGCTCTCCCTCCGGGACTAGCAGCCCCAATGAGCAGTTCTTC. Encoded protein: CASSPSGTSSPNEQFF.

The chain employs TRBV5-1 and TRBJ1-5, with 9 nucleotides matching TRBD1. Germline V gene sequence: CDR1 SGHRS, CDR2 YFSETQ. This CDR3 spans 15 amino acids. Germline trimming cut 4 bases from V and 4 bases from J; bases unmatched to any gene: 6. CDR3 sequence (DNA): TGCGCCAGCAGCCCGGGGACAGGGAAAAATCAGCCCCAGCATTTT. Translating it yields CASSPGTGKNQPQHF.

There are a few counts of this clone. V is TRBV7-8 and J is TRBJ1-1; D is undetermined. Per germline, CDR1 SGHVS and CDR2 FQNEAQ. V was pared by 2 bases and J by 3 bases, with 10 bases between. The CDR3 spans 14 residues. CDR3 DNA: TGTGCCAGCAGCTTATCCCACGGCGACACTGAAGCTTTCTTT. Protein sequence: CASSLSHGDTEAFF.

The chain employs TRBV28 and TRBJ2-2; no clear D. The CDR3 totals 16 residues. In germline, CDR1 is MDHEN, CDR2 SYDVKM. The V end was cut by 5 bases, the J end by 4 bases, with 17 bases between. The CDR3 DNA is TGTGCCAGCAGTCGGTCGGCCCCTCGTGGCACCGGGGAGCTGTTTTTT. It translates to CASSRSAPRGTGELFF.

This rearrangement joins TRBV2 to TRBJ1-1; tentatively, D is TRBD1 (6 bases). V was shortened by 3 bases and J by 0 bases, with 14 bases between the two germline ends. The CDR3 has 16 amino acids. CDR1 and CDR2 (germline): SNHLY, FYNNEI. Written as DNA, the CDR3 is TGTGCCAGCAGTGACGACAGGCGCCTCATGAACACTGAAGCTTTCTTT. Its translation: CASSDDRRLMNTEAFF.

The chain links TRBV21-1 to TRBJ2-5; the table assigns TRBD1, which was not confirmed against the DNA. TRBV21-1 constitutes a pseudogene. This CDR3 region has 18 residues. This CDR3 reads CASSKAISGTGEEETQYF. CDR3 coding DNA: TGTGCCAGCAGCAAAGCAATATCAGGGACAGGGGAAGAGGAGACCCAGTACTTC.

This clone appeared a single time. CDR3 protein: CASSLRSGANVLTF. The CDR3 nucleotides read TGTGCCAGCAGCTTAAGGTCTGGGGCCAACGTCCTGACTTTC. This chain links TRBV11-2 with TRBJ2-6, with D unclear. Looked up from germline, CDR1 is SGHAT and CDR2 is FQNNGV. The germline V and J ends were trimmed by 2 bases and 1 base, with 3 bases remaining between them. This CDR3 has 14 residues. Together with reference TRBV11-2 and TRBJ2-6, the CDR3 gives the full variable domain: EAGVAQSPRYKIIEKRQSVAFWCNPISGHATLYWYQQILGQGPKLLIQFQNNGVVDDSQLPKDRFSAERLKGVDSTLKIQPAKLEDSAVYLCASSLRSGANVLTFGAGSRLTVL.

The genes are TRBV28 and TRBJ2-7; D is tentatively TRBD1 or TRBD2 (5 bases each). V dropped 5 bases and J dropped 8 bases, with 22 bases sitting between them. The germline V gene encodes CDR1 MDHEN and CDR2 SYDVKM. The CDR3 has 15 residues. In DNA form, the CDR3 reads TGTGCCAGCAGTCTTCATTCCGGGGCCAGGGCCCAGCAGTACTTC. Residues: CASSLHSGARAQQYF.